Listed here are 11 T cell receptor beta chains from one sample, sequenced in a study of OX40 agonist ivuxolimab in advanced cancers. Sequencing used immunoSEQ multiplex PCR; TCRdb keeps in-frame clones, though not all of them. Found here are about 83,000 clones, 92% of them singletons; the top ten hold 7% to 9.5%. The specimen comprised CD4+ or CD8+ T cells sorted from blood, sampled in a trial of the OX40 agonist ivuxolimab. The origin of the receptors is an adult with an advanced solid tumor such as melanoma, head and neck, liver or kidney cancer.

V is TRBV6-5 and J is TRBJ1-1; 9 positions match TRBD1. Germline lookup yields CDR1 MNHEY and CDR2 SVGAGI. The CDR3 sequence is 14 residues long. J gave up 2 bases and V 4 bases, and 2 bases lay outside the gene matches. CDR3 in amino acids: CASSWGQGNTEAFF. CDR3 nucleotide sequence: TGTGCCAGCAGTTGGGGACAGGGTAACACTGAAGCTTTCTTT.

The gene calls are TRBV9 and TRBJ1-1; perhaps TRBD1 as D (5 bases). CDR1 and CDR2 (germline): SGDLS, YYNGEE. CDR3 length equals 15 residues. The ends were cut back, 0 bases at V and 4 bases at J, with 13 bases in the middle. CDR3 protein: CASSVVGGLGTEAFF. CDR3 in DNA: TGTGCCAGCAGCGTAGTGGGGGGTTTGGGCACTGAAGCTTTCTTT.

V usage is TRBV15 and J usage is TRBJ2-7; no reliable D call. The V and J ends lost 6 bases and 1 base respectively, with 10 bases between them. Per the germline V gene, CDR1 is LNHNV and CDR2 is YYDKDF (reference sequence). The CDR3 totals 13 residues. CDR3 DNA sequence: TGTGCCACCAGGACCCCCACGTCCTACGAGCAGTACTTC. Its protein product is CATRTPTSYEQYF. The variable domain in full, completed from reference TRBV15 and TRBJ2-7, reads DAMVIQNPRYQVTQFGKPVTLSCSQTLNHNVMYWYQQKSSQAPKLLFHYYDKDFNNEADTPDNFQSRRPNTSFCFLDIRSPGLGDTAMYLCATRTPTSYEQYFGPGTRLTVT.

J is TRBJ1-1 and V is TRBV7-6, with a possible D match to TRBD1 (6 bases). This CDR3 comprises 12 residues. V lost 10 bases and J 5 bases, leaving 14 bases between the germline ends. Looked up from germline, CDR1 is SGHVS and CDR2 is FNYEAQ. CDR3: CATQGPGTEAFF. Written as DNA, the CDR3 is TGTGCCACCCAGGGGCCGGGGACTGAAGCTTTCTTT.

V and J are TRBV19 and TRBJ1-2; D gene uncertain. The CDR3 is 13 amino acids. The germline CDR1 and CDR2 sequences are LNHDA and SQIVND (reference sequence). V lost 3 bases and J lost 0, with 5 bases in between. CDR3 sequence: CASSIVANYGYTF. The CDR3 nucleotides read TGTGCCAGTAGTATTGTTGCTAACTATGGCTACACCTTC.

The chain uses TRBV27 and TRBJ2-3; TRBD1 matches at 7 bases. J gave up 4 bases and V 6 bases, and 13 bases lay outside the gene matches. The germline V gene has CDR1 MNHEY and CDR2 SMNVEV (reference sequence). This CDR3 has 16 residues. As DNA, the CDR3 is TGTGCCAGCAGCCGCCTAACCTCAGGGGGTCCAGATACGCAGTATTTT. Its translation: CASSRLTSGGPDTQYF.

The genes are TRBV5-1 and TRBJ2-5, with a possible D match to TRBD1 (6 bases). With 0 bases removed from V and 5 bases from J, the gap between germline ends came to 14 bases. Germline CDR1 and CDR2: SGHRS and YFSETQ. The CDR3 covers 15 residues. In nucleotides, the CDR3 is TGCGCCAGCAGCTTGGACCCGGGAAGGGGGGAGACCCAGTACTTC. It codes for CASSLDPGRGETQYF. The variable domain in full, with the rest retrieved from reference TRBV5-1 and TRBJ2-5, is KAGVTQTPRYLIKTRGQQVTLSCSPISGHRSVSWYQQTPGQGLQFLFEYFSETQRNKGNFPGRFSGRQFSNSRSEMNVSTLELGDSALYLCASSLDPGRGETQYFGPGTRLLVL.

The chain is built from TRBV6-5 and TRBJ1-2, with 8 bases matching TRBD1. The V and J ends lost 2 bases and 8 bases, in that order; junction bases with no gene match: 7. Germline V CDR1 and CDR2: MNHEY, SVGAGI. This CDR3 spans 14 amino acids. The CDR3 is CASSYGTGPFGYTF. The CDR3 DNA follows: TGTGCCAGCAGTTACGGGACAGGCCCCTTCGGCTACACCTTC.

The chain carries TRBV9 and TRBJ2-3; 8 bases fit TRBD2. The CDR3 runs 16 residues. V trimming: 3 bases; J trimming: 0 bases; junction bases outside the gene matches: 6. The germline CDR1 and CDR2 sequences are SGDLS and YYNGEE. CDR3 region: CASSGSGGSSTDTQYF. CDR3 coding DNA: TGTGCCAGCAGCGGGAGCGGGGGTTCTAGCACAGATACGCAGTATTTT.

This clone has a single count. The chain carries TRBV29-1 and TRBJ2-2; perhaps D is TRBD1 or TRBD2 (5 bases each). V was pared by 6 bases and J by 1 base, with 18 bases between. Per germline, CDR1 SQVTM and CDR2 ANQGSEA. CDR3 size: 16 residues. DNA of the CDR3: TGCAGCGTCGCATATTGGGGACCGAAGAACACCGGGGAGCTGTTTTTT. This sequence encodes CSVAYWGPKNTGELFF.

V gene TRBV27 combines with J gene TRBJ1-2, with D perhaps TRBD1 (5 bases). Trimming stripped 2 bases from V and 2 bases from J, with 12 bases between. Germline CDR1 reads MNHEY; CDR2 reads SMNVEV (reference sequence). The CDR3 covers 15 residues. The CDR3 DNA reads TGTGCCAGCAGTTTACAGGCAGGGCAAAACTATGGCTACACCTTC. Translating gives CASSLQAGQNYGYTF.